This T cell receptor beta chain was profiled in a study of Graves' ophthalmopathy and Graves' hyperthyroidism. Overall study context: The study drew peripheral blood at initial diagnosis, before any treatment.

Investigators amplified TCR beta CDR3 regions from RNA transcripts. RT-PCR in the first round used HTBI primers; a second-round multiplex PCR followed. One entry per CDR3 protein results from TCRdb running MiXCR on the multiplex PCR reads. Seen here are about 740,000 distinct CDR3 sequences, roughly 40% observed once, and the top ten hold about 40%. Ophthalmopathy in the donors was of moderate-to-severe activity, with CAS ≥3, NOSPECS ≥4 and duration under 3 months. This clonotype was detected ten times or more. The ends were cut back, 5 bases at V and 0 bases at J, with 8 bases in the middle. CDR1 and CDR2 (germline): SEHNR, FQNEAQ (reference sequence). This CDR3 comprises 13 residues.

The sequence was obtained from an adult man with Graves' ophthalmopathy. The specimen sequenced was peripheral blood. V and J are TRBV7-9 and TRBJ2-7, with D maybe TRBD2 (5 bases). The CDR3 here is CASSPSPSYEQYF. In DNA form, the CDR3 reads TGTGCCAGCAGCCCTAGCCCCTCCTACGAGCAGTACTTC. The complete variable domain, with remaining parts taken from reference TRBV7-9 and TRBJ2-7, reads DTGVSQNPRHKITKRGQNVTFRCDPISEHNRLYWYRQTLGQGPEFLTYFQNEAQLEKSRLLSDRFSAERPKGSFSTLEIQRTEQGDSAMYLCASSPSPSYEQYFGPGTRLTVT.